This is a list of T cell receptor beta chains from one sample in a study of shared T cell receptors in the human thymus. This table comes from immunoSEQ multiplex PCR, and its TCRdb copy is limited to in-frame clones, with some not included. The sample gives hundreds of thousands of clones, roughly 90% of which show up once; approximately 0.011% is in the top ten. These same records also appear under a second study, on human thymus T cells.

The sample was thymocytes. These receptors all stem from a boy in the first two years of life with a congenital heart defect. Each CDR3 is given with its conserved first and last residue. The order of the fields is CDR3 length, V gene, D gene, J gene, CDR3 DNA, CDR3 protein. A D gene is named only where the DNA matches it firmly.

CDR3 length: 15
V gene: TRBV5-1
D gene: TRBD2
J gene: TRBJ2-1
CDR3 DNA: TGCGCCAGCAGCCTGGGACTAGCGCCCAACAATGAGCAGTTCTTC
CDR3 protein: CASSLGLAPNNEQFF

CDR3 length: 13
V gene: TRBV7-8
D gene: -
J gene: TRBJ2-4
CDR3 DNA: TGTGCCAGCAGCCCGAAGGACAGAGACATTCAGTACTTC
CDR3 protein: CASSPKDRDIQYF

CDR3 length: 14
V gene: TRBV28
D gene: -
J gene: TRBJ2-7
CDR3 DNA: TGTGCCAGCAGGGGGCAAGTTGAGGTGTACGAGCAGTACTTC
CDR3 protein: CASRGQVEVYEQYF

CDR3 length: 22
V gene: TRBV4-1
D gene: TRBD2
J gene: TRBJ2-3
CDR3 DNA: TGCGCCAGCAGCCAAGATTCCCCCGGGACTAGCGGGAGTTTGGGTAGGACAGATACGCAGTATTTT
CDR3 protein: CASSQDSPGTSGSLGRTDTQYF

CDR3 length: 15
V gene: TRBV7-2
D gene: -
J gene: TRBJ2-3
CDR3 DNA: TGTGCCAGCAGCTTAGCCGAGGAGCAAACAGATACGCAGTATTTT
CDR3 protein: CASSLAEEQTDTQYF

CDR3 length: 12
V gene: TRBV6-5
D gene: -
J gene: TRBJ2-1
CDR3 DNA: TGTGCCACCTTATCAGGTGACAATGAGCAGTTCTTC
CDR3 protein: CATLSGDNEQFF

CDR3 length: 18
V gene: TRBV11-2
D gene: -
J gene: TRBJ1-3
CDR3 DNA: TGTGCCAGCAGCTTAGCCGACCCCCCTGACAGGTGGAGAAACACCATATATTTT
CDR3 protein: CASSLADPPDRWRNTIYF

CDR3 length: 16
V gene: TRBV4-3
D gene: TRBD2
J gene: TRBJ2-2
CDR3 DNA: TGCGCCAGCAGCCAAGGACTGCTAGCGGTCACCGGGGAGCTGTTTTTT
CDR3 protein: CASSQGLLAVTGELFF

CDR3 length: 15
V gene: TRBV5-4
D gene: -
J gene: TRBJ2-1
CDR3 DNA: TGTGCCAGCAGCTTGGCGAGCCGGGGGGCTAATGAGCAGTTCTTC
CDR3 protein: CASSLASRGANEQFF

CDR3 length: 15
V gene: TRBV11-3
D gene: TRBD2
J gene: TRBJ2-5
CDR3 DNA: TGTGCCAGCAGCTTAGGGACGCGGGAGGGGGAGACCCAGTACTTC
CDR3 protein: CASSLGTREGETQYF

CDR3 length: 14
V gene: TRBV4-1
D gene: TRBD1
J gene: TRBJ2-7
CDR3 DNA: TGCGCCAGCAGCCCTGACAGGGTTTCCTACGAGCAGTACTTC
CDR3 protein: CASSPDRVSYEQYF

CDR3 length: 16
V gene: TRBV14
D gene: TRBD2
J gene: TRBJ2-5
CDR3 DNA: TGTGCCAGCAGCCCCAGGGAGACTAGCATCCAAGAGACCCAGTACTTC
CDR3 protein: CASSPRETSIQETQYF

CDR3 length: 15
V gene: TRBV6-1
D gene: -
J gene: TRBJ2-7
CDR3 DNA: TGTGCCAGCAGTGAAGCGGGTACAGGGTCCTACGAGCAGTACTTC
CDR3 protein: CASSEAGTGSYEQYF

CDR3 length: 15
V gene: TRBV4-3
D gene: -
J gene: TRBJ2-1
CDR3 DNA: TGCGCCAGCAGCCAAGGCGGACAGCCTGACAATGAGCAGTTCTTC
CDR3 protein: CASSQGGQPDNEQFF